This TCR beta chain was sequenced for a study of CD8 T cells in ankylosing spondylitis. Study results and limitations: Blood of patients with ankylosing spondylitis appeared to be characterized by a TCR beta motif of seven or eight highly homologous variants. Significantly higher representation of disease-linked clones was reported for matched ankylosing spondylitis synovial fluid. Relatively rare in peripheral blood, disease-linked clones were also CD8+.

V was shortened by 0 bases and J by 9 bases, with 12 bases between the two germline ends. Germline assignment: CDR1 MNHNY and CDR2 SVGAGI (reference sequence). This CDR3 is 13 amino acids long. This clonotype was observed a handful of times. Its antigen remains unidentified. In making TCR beta libraries, quantitative 5'-RACE with molecular barcodes was used. TCRdb re-analysed the 5' RACE reads in MiXCR, keeping a single row per CDR3 protein. This sample yields a few hundred thousand distinct CDR3 sequences, of which around 24% are seen a single time; about 16% belongs to the top ten. This chain joins TRBV6-6 and TRBJ2-7, with D maybe TRBD2 (5 bases). The receptor was derived from a male donor with ankylosing spondylitis. Input material: blood, either unsorted or a sorted T cell fraction (not recorded which). CDR3 sequence: CASSYSRELGQYF. CDR3 coding DNA: TGTGCCAGCAGTTACTCGAGGGAGTTGGGGCAGTACTTC.